This TCR beta chain is from a study of blood T cells in healthy people across ages. General study findings and limits: The recorded TCR beta diversity per million T cells decreased in a roughly linear manner with age. Strong correlation existed between TCR beta diversity and naive T cell percentage.

This CDR3 has 20 amino acids. For the second PCR, which ran for about 7 to 11 cycles, a sample-barcoded 5' primer and a J-beta primer mix were used. The authors tagged each cDNA molecule using a template-switch adaptor with 12 random nucleotides. Using its own MiXCR run on the 5' RACE reads, TCRdb lists one record per CDR3 protein. Here the sample spans approximately 1,100,000 distinct CDR3 sequences, more than 35% being singletons. Turning to this clonotype: The target antigen is unknown.

This clonotype originated in a woman aged 55-69 years in good health. The sequencing input was blood. The chain is built from TRBV21-1 and TRBJ2-1; the table's TRBD2 call for D was not verified on the DNA. TRBV21-1 is labeled a pseudogene. The CDR3 DNA follows: TGTGCCAGCAGTAGCAGAACCGGGACTAGCGGACCAATTTCCTACAATGAGCAGTTCTTC. The encoded protein is CASSSRTGTSGPISYNEQFF.